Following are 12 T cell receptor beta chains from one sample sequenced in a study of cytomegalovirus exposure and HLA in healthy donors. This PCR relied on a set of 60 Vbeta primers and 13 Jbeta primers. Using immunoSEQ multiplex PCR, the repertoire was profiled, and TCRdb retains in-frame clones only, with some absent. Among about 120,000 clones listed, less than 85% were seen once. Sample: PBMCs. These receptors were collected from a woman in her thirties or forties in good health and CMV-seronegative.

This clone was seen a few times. In DNA, the CDR3 is TGTGCCAGCTCACCACGGGAGGGCGGGGAGACCCAGTACTTC. Translating it yields CASSPREGGETQYF. The chain combines TRBV18 with TRBJ2-5; 7 bases map to TRBD2. The CDR3 length is 14 residues. CDR1 KGHSH and CDR2 LQKENI come from the germline V gene. The V gene end was trimmed by 1 base and the J gene end by 5 bases; junction bases not matched to a gene: 4.

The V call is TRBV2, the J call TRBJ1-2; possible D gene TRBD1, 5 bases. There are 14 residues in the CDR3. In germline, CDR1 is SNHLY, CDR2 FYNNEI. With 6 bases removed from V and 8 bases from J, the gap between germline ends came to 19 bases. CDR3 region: CASSDPDRRGGYTF. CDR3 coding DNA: TGTGCCAGCAGCGATCCCGACCGCCGGGGGGGCTACACCTTC. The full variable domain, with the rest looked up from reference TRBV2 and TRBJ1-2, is EPEVTQTPSHQVTQMGQEVILRCVPISNHLYFYWYRQILGQKVEFLVSFYNNEISEKSEIFDDQFSVERPDGSNFTLKIRSTKLEDSAMYFCASSDPDRRGGYTFGSGTRLTVV.

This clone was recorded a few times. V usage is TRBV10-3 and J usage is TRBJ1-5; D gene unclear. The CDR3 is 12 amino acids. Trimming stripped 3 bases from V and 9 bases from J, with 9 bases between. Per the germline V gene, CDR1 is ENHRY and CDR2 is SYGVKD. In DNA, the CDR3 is TGTGCCATCAGTGACCCCGGTACGCCCCAGCATTTT. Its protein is CAISDPGTPQHF.

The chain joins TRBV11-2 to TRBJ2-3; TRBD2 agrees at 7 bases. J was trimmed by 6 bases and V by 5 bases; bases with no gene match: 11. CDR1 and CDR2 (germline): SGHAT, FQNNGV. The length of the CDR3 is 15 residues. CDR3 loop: CASSAGLQKTDTQYF. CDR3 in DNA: TGTGCCAGCAGCGCGGGACTACAAAAGACGGATACGCAGTATTTT.

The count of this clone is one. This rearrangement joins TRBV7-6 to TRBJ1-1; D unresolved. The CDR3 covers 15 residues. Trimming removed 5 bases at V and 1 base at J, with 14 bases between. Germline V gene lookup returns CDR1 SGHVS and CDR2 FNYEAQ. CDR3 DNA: TGTGCCAGCAGCCAGAGTGGAGTGAGGAACACTGAAGCTTTCTTT. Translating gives CASSQSGVRNTEAFF. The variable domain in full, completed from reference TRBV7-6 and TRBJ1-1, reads GAGVSQSPRYKVTKRGQDVALRCDPISGHVSLYWYRQALGQGPEFLTYFNYEAQQDKSGLPNDRFSAERPEGSISTLTIQRTEQRDSAMYRCASSQSGVRNTEAFFGQGTRLTVV.

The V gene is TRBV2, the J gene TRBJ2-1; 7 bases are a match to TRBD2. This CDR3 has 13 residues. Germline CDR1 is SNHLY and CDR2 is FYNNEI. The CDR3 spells CAPRGGSYNEQFF. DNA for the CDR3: TGTGCGCCTCGGGGAGGGTCCTACAATGAGCAGTTCTTC.

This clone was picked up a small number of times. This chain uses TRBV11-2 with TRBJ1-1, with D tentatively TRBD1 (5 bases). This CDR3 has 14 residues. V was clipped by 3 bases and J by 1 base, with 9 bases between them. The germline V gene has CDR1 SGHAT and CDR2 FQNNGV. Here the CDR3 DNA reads TGTGCCAGCAGCTTCGGACACAGGAACACTGAAGCTTTCTTT. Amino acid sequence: CASSFGHRNTEAFF.

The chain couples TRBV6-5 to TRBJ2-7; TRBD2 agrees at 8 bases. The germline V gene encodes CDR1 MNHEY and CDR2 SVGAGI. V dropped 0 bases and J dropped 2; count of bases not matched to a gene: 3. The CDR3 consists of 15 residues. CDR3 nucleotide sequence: TGTGCCAGCAGTTACTCGCTAGCGGGTACCTACGAGCAGTACTTC. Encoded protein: CASSYSLAGTYEQYF.

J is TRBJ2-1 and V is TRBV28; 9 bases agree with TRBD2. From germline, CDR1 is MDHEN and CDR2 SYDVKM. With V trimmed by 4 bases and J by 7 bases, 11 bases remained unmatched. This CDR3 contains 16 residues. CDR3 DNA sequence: TGTGCCAGCAGTTCCCCGACTAGCGGTTTTAGGAATGAGCAGTTCTTC. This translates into CASSSPTSGFRNEQFF.

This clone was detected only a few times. In DNA, the CDR3 is TGCGCCAGCAGCCAAGGGGACAGGGTGAATGTAGGGGAAAAACTGTTTTTT. This translates into CASSQGDRVNVGEKLFF. The chain links TRBV4-3 to TRBJ1-4, with 9 bases matching TRBD1. The CDR3 length is 17 residues. Germline-derived CDR1 and CDR2 are LGHNA and YSLEER. After removal of 1 base from V and 8 bases from J, the junction contained 11 bases not matched to a gene.

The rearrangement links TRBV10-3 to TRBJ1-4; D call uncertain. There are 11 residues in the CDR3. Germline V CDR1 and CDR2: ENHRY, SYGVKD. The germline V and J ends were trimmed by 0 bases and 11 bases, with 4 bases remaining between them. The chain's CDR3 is CAISESGKLFF. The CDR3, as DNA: TGTGCCATCAGTGAGTCCGGGAAACTGTTTTTT.

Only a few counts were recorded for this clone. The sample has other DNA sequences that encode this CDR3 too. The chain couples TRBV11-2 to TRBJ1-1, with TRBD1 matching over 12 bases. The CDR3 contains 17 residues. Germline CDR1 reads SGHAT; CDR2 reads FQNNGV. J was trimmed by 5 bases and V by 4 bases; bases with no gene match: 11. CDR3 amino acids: CASSSRGTGGDWTEAFF. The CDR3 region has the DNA TGTGCCAGCAGCTCGAGGGGGACAGGGGGCGATTGGACTGAAGCTTTCTTT.